This T cell receptor (beta chain) was documented in a study of blood T cell repertoires in COVID-19. Assay: immunoSEQ multiplex PCR; the TCRdb copy retains only in-frame clones and omits some. The profile shows roughly 24,000 clones, roughly 89% of them singletons. CDR1 and CDR2 (germline): SNHLY, FYNNEI. The CDR3 loop spans 16 amino acids. Trimming left V 6 bases short and J 4 bases short, with 16 bases between. This TCR was recovered from a woman aged 60 to 75 with active COVID-19. Specimen: peripheral blood. The rearrangement uses TRBV2 and TRBJ2-6; TRBD1 might be the D (6 bases). The CDR3 loop reads CASSIRGTPGANVLTF. The CDR3 DNA reads as TGTGCCAGCAGCATCAGGGGCACTCCCGGGGCCAACGTCCTGACTTTC.